Described below is a single TCR beta chain sequence and its context. Antigen unknown. This sample is part of a study of T cells in Graves' hyperthyroidism and ophthalmopathy. Template material for amplifying TCR beta CDR3 regions consisted of RNA transcripts. The TCR CDR3 was amplified in a first-round RT-PCR using the HTBI primer set. From the multiplex PCR reads, TCRdb called clonotypes with MiXCR, one entry per CDR3 protein. The sample has about 600,000 distinct CDR3 sequences; more than 15% are singletons. The study, taken as a whole, reports: Blood also showed most of the thyroid clonotypes that were expanded above 0.001.

Ophthalmopathy cases met thresholds of Clinical Activity Score at least 3, NOSPECS grade at least 4 and duration under 3 months. The V gene's germline CDR1 is MNHEY and CDR2 SMNVEV (reference sequence). Trimming pared 6 bases from V and 4 bases from J, leaving 13 bases between. There are 14 residues in the CDR3. The V and J genes are TRBV27 and TRBJ2-1, with D maybe TRBD1 (6 bases). Sequencing input: blood. This receptor was obtained from a woman between 40 and 50 years old with Graves' ophthalmopathy. The CDR3 loop is CASSTGLIYNEQFF. CDR3 nucleotide sequence: TGTGCCAGCAGCACAGGGTTAATTTACAATGAGCAGTTCTTC.